This TCR beta chain was retrieved from a study of cytomegalovirus exposure and HLA in healthy donors. Study context: There were some 410 genotyped donors. Of these, about 81% fell in the genetic ancestry cluster associated with self-reported Caucasian donors.

About this clone: What it binds is not known.

The CDR3 totals 14 residues. V gave up 4 bases and J gave up 1 base, with 10 bases separating them. Germline CDR1 reads SEHNR; CDR2 reads FQNEAQ (reference sequence). Study-wide findings and caveats: In an earlier analysis, productive rearrangement rates for most beta V segments clustered near 87% or 30%.

The PCR used 60 Vbeta and 13 Jbeta primers. Produced via immunoSEQ multiplex PCR; TCRdb's table is partial and in-frame only. The sample includes approximately 99,000 clones, 81% of them seen just once. Sequenced sample: PBMCs. The sequence came from a man aged 40-55 years in good health and CMV-seropositive. The chain joins TRBV7-9 to TRBJ1-1; D gene unclear. The CDR3 is CASSSVGPNTEAFF. Written as DNA, the CDR3 is TGTGCCAGCAGCTCCGTGGGCCCGAACACTGAAGCTTTCTTT.